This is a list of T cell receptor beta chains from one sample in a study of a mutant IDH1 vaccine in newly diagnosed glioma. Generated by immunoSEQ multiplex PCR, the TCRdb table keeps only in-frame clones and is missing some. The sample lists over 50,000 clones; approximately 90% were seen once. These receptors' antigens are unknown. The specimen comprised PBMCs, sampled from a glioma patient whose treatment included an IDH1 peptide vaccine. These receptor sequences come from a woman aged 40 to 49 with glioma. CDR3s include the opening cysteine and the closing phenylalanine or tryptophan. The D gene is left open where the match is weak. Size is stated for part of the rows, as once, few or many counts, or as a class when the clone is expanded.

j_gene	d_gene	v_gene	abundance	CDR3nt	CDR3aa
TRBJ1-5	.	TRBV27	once	TGTGCCAGCAGTTTATGGGGGGAGGGCAATCAGCCCCAGCATTTT	CASSLWGEGNQPQHF
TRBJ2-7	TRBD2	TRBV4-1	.	TGCGCCAGCAGCCAAGGACTAGCGGGAGGCACCTACGAGCAGTACTTC	CASSQGLAGGTYEQYF
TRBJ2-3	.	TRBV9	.	TGTGCCAGCGGAAACACAGATACGCAGTATTTT	CASGNTDTQYF
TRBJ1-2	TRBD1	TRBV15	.	TGTGCCACCAGCAGAGATCGGATAGGACAGGCCTACCCGACCTTC	CATSRDRIGQAYPTF
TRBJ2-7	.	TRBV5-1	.	TGCGCCAGCAGCTCTGGGGCTAACTACGAGCAGTACTTC	CASSSGANYEQYF
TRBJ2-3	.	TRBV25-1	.	TGTGCCAGCAGTGTTGAAAGGGAAGGGCCCACAGATACGCAGTATTTT	CASSVEREGPTDTQYF
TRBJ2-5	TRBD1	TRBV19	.	TGTGCCAGTAGTCTGTCATCGACAGGGGCGACGAAGACCCAGTACTTC	CASSLSSTGATKTQYF
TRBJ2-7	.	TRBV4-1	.	TGCGCCAGCAGCCAAGATCGCCGATGGGAGCAGTACTTC	CASSQDRRWEQYF
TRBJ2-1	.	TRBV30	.	TGTGCCTGGAGTGGCGGACTGATCGATGAGCAGTTCTTC	CAWSGGLIDEQFF
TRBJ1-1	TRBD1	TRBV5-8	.	TGTGCCAGCAGCTTGGGGGACAGGGGTGAAGCTTTCTTT	CASSLGDRGEAFF